Listed below are T cell receptor beta chains from one sample, sequenced in a study of blood T cell repertoires in COVID-19. The table came from immunoSEQ multiplex PCR; TCRdb's copy has only in-frame clones and leaves some out. The sample shows over 100,000 clones, 80% to 90% of them seen only once. Material for sequencing was peripheral blood. Source of these receptors: a man between 35 and 55 years old with acute or convalescent COVID-19. The CDR3 runs from the conserved cysteine through the conserved F or W. D genes are given only for firm matches. Expanded clones get a size class; other rows say once, few or many, or leave the size out.

D gene: TRBD1
clone size: .
J gene: TRBJ1-3
CDR3 length: 16
V gene: TRBV4-1
CDR3 protein: CASSHPPGDSGNTIYF
CDR3 DNA: TGCGCCAGCAGCCACCCCCCGGGGGACAGTGGAAACACCATATATTTT

D gene: .
clone size: few
J gene: TRBJ1-5
CDR3 length: 16
V gene: TRBV30
CDR3 protein: CAWSGMGANNNQPQHF
CDR3 DNA: TGTGCCTGGAGTGGAATGGGGGCGAATAACAATCAGCCCCAGCATTTT

D gene: .
clone size: .
J gene: TRBJ1-5
CDR3 length: 12
V gene: TRBV18
CDR3 protein: CASSLTNQPQHF
CDR3 DNA: TGTGCCAGCTCACTCACAAATCAGCCCCAGCATTTT

D gene: .
clone size: .
J gene: TRBJ2-2
CDR3 length: 14
V gene: TRBV4-3
CDR3 protein: CASSQDTRAGELFF
CDR3 DNA: TGCGCCAGCAGCCAAGATACCAGGGCCGGGGAGCTGTTTTTT

D gene: TRBD1
clone size: .
J gene: TRBJ1-6
CDR3 length: 14
V gene: TRBV7-9
CDR3 protein: CASTTQGAWSPLHF
CDR3 DNA: TGTGCCAGCACAACCCAGGGGGCATGGTCACCCCTCCACTTT

D gene: TRBD2
clone size: .
J gene: TRBJ2-7
CDR3 length: 14
V gene: TRBV19
CDR3 protein: CASTRTSRSYEQYF
CDR3 DNA: TGTGCCAGTACCAGGACTAGTAGGTCCTACGAGCAGTACTTC

D gene: TRBD1
clone size: .
J gene: TRBJ2-7
CDR3 length: 14
V gene: TRBV27
CDR3 protein: CASRGTGSFYEQYF
CDR3 DNA: TGTGCCAGCAGAGGGACAGGGAGTTTCTACGAGCAGTACTTC

D gene: .
clone size: .
J gene: TRBJ2-5
CDR3 length: 12
V gene: TRBV7-2
CDR3 protein: CASSPRQETQYF
CDR3 DNA: TGTGCCAGCAGCCCCCGCCAAGAGACCCAGTACTTC

D gene: TRBD1
clone size: few
J gene: TRBJ2-7
CDR3 length: 15
V gene: TRBV7-2
CDR3 protein: CASSNGDRGRGEQYF
CDR3 DNA: TGTGCCAGCAGCAATGGGGACAGGGGGCGTGGCGAGCAGTACTTC

D gene: .
clone size: .
J gene: TRBJ1-1
CDR3 length: 14
V gene: TRBV12-5
CDR3 protein: CASSAGGRLTEAFF
CDR3 DNA: TGTGCTAGTAGTGCGGGGGGTCGTCTCACTGAAGCTTTCTTT

D gene: TRBD2
clone size: .
J gene: TRBJ2-1
CDR3 length: 15
V gene: TRBV7-2
CDR3 protein: CASSLVAGGYNEQFF
CDR3 DNA: TGTGCCAGCAGCTTAGTGGCGGGGGGATACAATGAGCAGTTCTTC

D gene: TRBD1
clone size: .
J gene: TRBJ2-3
CDR3 length: 15
V gene: TRBV6-1
CDR3 protein: CASSETGSDPDTQYF
CDR3 DNA: TGTGCCAGCAGTGAGACAGGGAGTGATCCAGATACGCAGTATTTT

D gene: .
clone size: few
J gene: TRBJ1-5
CDR3 length: 15
V gene: TRBV18
CDR3 protein: CASSPGAEYNQPQHF
CDR3 DNA: TGTGCCAGCTCACCTGGGGCCGAATACAATCAGCCCCAGCATTTT

D gene: TRBD1
clone size: .
J gene: TRBJ2-6
CDR3 length: 16
V gene: TRBV9
CDR3 protein: CASSKGQSSGANVLTF
CDR3 DNA: TGTGCCAGCAGCAAGGGACAGAGCTCTGGGGCCAACGTCCTGACTTTC

D gene: .
clone size: once
J gene: TRBJ2-7
CDR3 length: 13
V gene: TRBV7-9
CDR3 protein: CASGDGGNHEQYF
CDR3 DNA: TGTGCCAGCGGCGATGGGGGGAATCACGAGCAGTACTTC

D gene: .
clone size: .
J gene: TRBJ2-7
CDR3 length: 13
V gene: TRBV30
CDR3 protein: CAWSVPGRSEQYF
CDR3 DNA: TGTGCCTGGAGTGTACCAGGAAGGTCCGAGCAGTACTTC

D gene: .
clone size: .
J gene: TRBJ2-7
CDR3 length: 16
V gene: TRBV6-2/TRBV6-3
CDR3 protein: CASSSQSSGQTNEQYF
CDR3 DNA: TGTGCCAGCAGTTCCCAATCTAGCGGACAGACCAACGAGCAGTACTTC

D gene: TRBD1
clone size: .
J gene: TRBJ1-4
CDR3 length: 17
V gene: TRBV3-1/TRBV3-2
CDR3 protein: CASSGGQNYATNEKLFF
CDR3 DNA: TGTGCCAGCAGCGGGGGACAGAATTATGCAACTAATGAAAAACTGTTTTTT

D gene: TRBD1
clone size: .
J gene: TRBJ1-2
CDR3 length: 15
V gene: TRBV5-1
CDR3 protein: CASSLDRGEDYGYTF
CDR3 DNA: TGCGCCAGCAGCTTGGACAGGGGGGAGGACTATGGCTACACCTTC

D gene: .
clone size: .
J gene: TRBJ2-2
CDR3 length: 13
V gene: TRBV18
CDR3 protein: CASSPSGSGELFF
CDR3 DNA: TGTGCCAGCTCACCTTCGGGGTCCGGGGAGCTGTTTTTT

D gene: .
clone size: .
J gene: TRBJ2-3
CDR3 length: 17
V gene: TRBV7-3
CDR3 protein: CASSQVPGHRFTDTQYF
CDR3 DNA: TGTGCCAGCAGCCAAGTCCCGGGACACCGTTTCACAGATACGCAGTATTTT

D gene: .
clone size: .
J gene: TRBJ2-7
CDR3 length: 18
V gene: TRBV30
CDR3 protein: CAWSSRPGFGRDSYEQYF
CDR3 DNA: TGTGCCTGGAGTTCCAGACCGGGTTTTGGGCGGGATTCCTACGAGCAGTACTTC

D gene: .
clone size: .
J gene: TRBJ1-6
CDR3 length: 13
V gene: TRBV3-1/TRBV3-2
CDR3 protein: CASTQTGFSPLHF
CDR3 DNA: TGTGCCAGCACCCAAACGGGGTTTTCACCCCTCCACTTT

D gene: TRBD1
clone size: once
J gene: TRBJ2-3
CDR3 length: 15
V gene: TRBV4-1
CDR3 protein: CASSIGTGGADTQYF
CDR3 DNA: TGCGCCAGCAGCATCGGGACAGGGGGCGCAGATACGCAGTATTTT

D gene: TRBD1
clone size: .
J gene: TRBJ1-1
CDR3 length: 14
V gene: TRBV19
CDR3 protein: CATTTGDWNTEAFF
CDR3 DNA: TGTGCCACAACTACAGGGGACTGGAACACTGAAGCTTTCTTT

D gene: .
clone size: .
J gene: TRBJ1-1
CDR3 length: 16
V gene: TRBV4-2
CDR3 protein: CASSQDQRYGDTEAFF
CDR3 DNA: TGTGCCAGCAGCCAAGATCAAAGATACGGGGACACTGAAGCTTTCTTT

D gene: TRBD1
clone size: .
J gene: TRBJ2-4
CDR3 length: 17
V gene: TRBV4-1
CDR3 protein: CASSPPGTGRNKNIQYF
CDR3 DNA: TGCGCCAGCAGCCCCCCGGGGACAGGCAGAAACAAAAACATTCAGTACTTC

D gene: TRBD1
clone size: many
J gene: TRBJ2-7
CDR3 length: 17
V gene: TRBV4-3
CDR3 protein: CASSQDLGTGSSYEQYF
CDR3 DNA: TGCGCCAGCAGCCAAGATCTCGGGACAGGTAGCTCCTACGAGCAGTACTTC

D gene: .
clone size: .
J gene: TRBJ2-7
CDR3 length: 14
V gene: TRBV2
CDR3 protein: CATEGGSTTYEQYF
CDR3 DNA: TGTGCCACGGAGGGAGGAAGTACTACCTACGAGCAGTACTTC

D gene: TRBD1
clone size: .
J gene: TRBJ2-2
CDR3 length: 18
V gene: TRBV9
CDR3 protein: CASSVAPPGQGDTGELFF
CDR3 DNA: TGTGCCAGCAGCGTAGCCCCTCCTGGACAGGGCGACACCGGGGAGCTGTTTTTT

D gene: TRBD1
clone size: .
J gene: TRBJ1-5
CDR3 length: 14
V gene: TRBV4-3
CDR3 protein: CASSQGQGGQPQHF
CDR3 DNA: TGCGCCAGCAGCCAAGGACAGGGCGGGCAGCCCCAGCATTTT

D gene: .
clone size: many
J gene: TRBJ2-2
CDR3 length: 15
V gene: TRBV6-5
CDR3 protein: CASSYSQGGGGELFF
CDR3 DNA: TGTGCCAGCAGTTACTCGCAGGGTGGTGGCGGGGAGCTGTTTTTT

D gene: .
clone size: .
J gene: TRBJ2-2
CDR3 length: 17
V gene: TRBV7-9
CDR3 protein: CASSLVIVGVHTGELFF
CDR3 DNA: TGTGCCAGCAGCCTTGTGATAGTCGGGGTTCACACCGGGGAGCTGTTTTTT

D gene: .
clone size: .
J gene: TRBJ1-4
CDR3 length: 17
V gene: TRBV28
CDR3 protein: CASRTQPHGPTNEKLFF
CDR3 DNA: TGTGCCAGCAGAACTCAACCCCACGGTCCAACTAATGAAAAACTGTTTTTT

D gene: .
clone size: .
J gene: TRBJ1-4
CDR3 length: 15
V gene: TRBV19
CDR3 protein: CASSMAGISGEKLFF
CDR3 DNA: TGTGCCAGTAGTATGGCGGGCATTTCAGGCGAAAAACTGTTTTTT

D gene: .
clone size: .
J gene: TRBJ2-2
CDR3 length: 16
V gene: TRBV25-1
CDR3 protein: CASSELGGTNTGELFF
CDR3 DNA: TGTGCCAGCAGTGAATTGGGGGGAACGAACACCGGGGAGCTGTTTTTT

D gene: .
clone size: .
J gene: TRBJ1-6
CDR3 length: 17
V gene: TRBV5-1
CDR3 protein: CASSPGYPSSYNSPLHF
CDR3 DNA: TGCGCCAGCAGCCCAGGGTATCCGAGCTCCTATAATTCACCCCTCCACTTT